Below, 28 T cell receptor beta chains from the same sample are listed, as sequenced in a study of regulatory and conventional T cells in RAG deficiency. TCRdb's copy holds only in-frame clones and misses some; the assay was immunoSEQ multiplex PCR. The sample yields 32,000 or so clones, 75% to 90% seen once. The data also belong to a second study, concerning regulatory T cells. That work states: The primer mix had 52 TRBV and 13 TRBJ primers.

Input material: CD8+ T cells sorted from blood. These receptors originate from a human donor in good health.

This chain connects TRBV29-1 to TRBJ2-4; D is unclear. The CDR3 extends over 14 amino acids. CDR1 is SQVTM, CDR2 ANQGSEA, per germline. V was pared by 2 bases and J by 5 bases, with 13 bases between. CDR3 amino acids: CSVEFSRNQNIQYF. The CDR3 nucleotides read TGCAGCGTTGAATTTTCCAGGAACCAAAACATTCAGTACTTC.

The V and J genes are TRBV9 and TRBJ2-5; 9 bases align to TRBD2. V lost 4 bases to trimming and J lost 11 bases; unmatched junction nucleotides: 15. Germline loops: CDR1 SGDLS, CDR2 YYNGEE. This CDR3 comprises 15 residues. The CDR3 loop is CASSPPSGRPWEQYF. The CDR3 DNA follows: TGTGCCAGCAGCCCCCCCAGCGGGAGGCCTTGGGAGCAGTACTTC.

The V gene is TRBV5-1, the J gene TRBJ2-1; TRBD2 aligns across 8 bases. V was clipped by 4 bases and J by 10 bases; unmatched bases: 16. Germline assignment: CDR1 SGHRS and CDR2 YFSETQ. There are 16 residues in the CDR3. CDR3 nucleotide sequence: TGCGCCAGCAGCCCCTACGGGACTAGGGCGCGGGGGGAGCAGTTCTTC. It yields the protein CASSPYGTRARGEQFF. The full variable domain, completed using reference TRBV5-1 and TRBJ2-1, is KAGVTQTPRYLIKTRGQQVTLSCSPISGHRSVSWYQQTPGQGLQFLFEYFSETQRNKGNFPGRFSGRQFSNSRSEMNVSTLELGDSALYLCASSPYGTRARGEQFFGPGTRLTVL.

This clone was picked up one time. The chain is built from TRBV2 and TRBJ1-1; no definite D call. V lost 3 bases to trimming and J lost 4 bases, with 6 bases between them. The germline gives CDR1 SNHLY, CDR2 FYNNEI. CDR3 length: 12 residues. The DNA of the CDR3 is TGTGCCAGCAGTGAGGGGAGCACTGAAGCTTTCTTT. This translates into CASSEGSTEAFF.

Only a few counts were recorded for this clone. The chain employs TRBV5-4 and TRBJ1-1; D is unclear. V gave up 5 bases and J gave up 1 base, with 9 bases separating them. The germline V gene has CDR1 SGHNT and CDR2 YYREEE (reference sequence). CDR3 length: 13 residues. The CDR3 DNA reads TGTGCCAGCAGGCTACCGGAGAACACTGAAGCTTTCTTT. Amino acids: CASRLPENTEAFF. The full variable domain, its missing parts supplied by reference TRBV5-4 and TRBJ1-1, is ETGVTQSPTHLIKTRGQQVTLRCSSQSGHNTVSWYQQALGQGPQFIFQYYREEENGRGNFPPRFSGLQFPNYSSELNVNALELDDSALYLCASRLPENTEAFFGQGTRLTVV.

V gene TRBV5-4 combines with J gene TRBJ2-7, with D perhaps matching TRBD2 (6 bases). Trimming left V 4 bases short and J 0 bases short, with 11 bases between. CDR1 and CDR2 (germline): SGHNT, YYREEE (reference sequence). The CDR3 sequence is 14 residues long. CDR3 residues: CASSHTGSSYEQYF. CDR3 DNA sequence: TGTGCCAGCAGCCACACCGGGAGCTCCTACGAGCAGTACTTC.

This chain uses TRBV7-3 with TRBJ1-1, with D uncertain. The CDR3 length is 13 residues. The V end was cut by 2 bases, the J end by 3 bases, with 7 bases between. Germline V lookup: CDR1 SGHTA, CDR2 FQGTGA. Here the CDR3 reads CASSLQVYTEAFF. The CDR3, as DNA: TGTGCCAGCAGCTTACAAGTATACACTGAAGCTTTCTTT. The full variable domain, with the rest looked up from reference TRBV7-3 and TRBJ1-1, is GAGVSQTPSNKVTEKGKYVELRCDPISGHTALYWYRQSLGQGPEFLIYFQGTGAADDSGLPNDRFFAVRPEGSVSTLKIQRTERGDSAVYLCASSLQVYTEAFFGQGTRLTVV.

V is TRBV27 and J is TRBJ1-1; unclear D gene. The CDR3 is 14 amino acids. CDR1 MNHEY and CDR2 SMNVEV come from the germline V gene (reference sequence). The ends were cut back, 0 bases at V and 1 base at J, with 6 bases in the middle. In DNA form, the CDR3 reads TGTGCCAGCAGTTTATCGTCCGGGAACACTGAAGCTTTCTTT. As protein: CASSLSSGNTEAFF.

This chain links TRBV4-1 with TRBJ2-5, with 12 bases lining up with TRBD2. The germline gives CDR1 MGHRA, CDR2 YSYEKL. The J segment lost 5 bases and the V segment lost 2 bases, leaving 9 bases of the junction unmatched. This CDR3 comprises 17 residues. CDR3 sequence: CASSQRASGGVGETQYF. For the CDR3, the DNA is TGCGCCAGCAGCCAACGGGCTAGCGGGGGGGTCGGCGAGACCCAGTACTTC.

Remarks on this clone: This CDR3 is also generated by other DNA sequences in the sample. The rearrangement links TRBV7-9 to TRBJ2-5, with 7 bases identical to TRBD1. The CDR3 is 14 amino acids. CDR1 and CDR2 from the germline V gene are SEHNR and FQNEAQ (reference sequence). J lost 1 base, V lost 2 bases, and 1 base had no gene match. CDR3 loop: CASSLTGVQETQYF. The CDR3 bases are TGTGCCAGCAGCTTAACAGGGGTCCAAGAGACCCAGTACTTC.

The chain joins TRBV6-5 to TRBJ2-6; tentatively, D is TRBD1 or TRBD2 (5 bases each). Looked up from germline, CDR1 is MNHEY and CDR2 is SVGAGI. CDR3 length equals 15 residues. The V and J ends lost 6 bases and 6 bases respectively, with 15 bases between them. In DNA form, the CDR3 reads TGTGCCAGCAGCCTCAGAGGGGTCGAGGCCAACGTCCTGACTTTC. Encoded protein: CASSLRGVEANVLTF.

The chain employs TRBV9 and TRBJ2-1; either TRBD1 or TRBD2 may fit D (5 bases each). CDR3 size: 15 residues. V was cut by 0 bases and J by 7 bases, with 14 bases left in between. CDR1 is SGDLS and CDR2 is YYNGEE in the germline V gene. The CDR3 DNA reads TGTGCCAGCAGCGTAGGTGGGGGTATGGGTAATGAGCAGTTCTTC. Its protein is CASSVGGGMGNEQFF.

J is TRBJ1-1 and V is TRBV5-4; D unclear. CDR1 and CDR2 from the germline V gene are SGHNT and YYREEE (reference sequence). Trimming took 0 bases from V and 5 from J, leaving 14 bases between them. The CDR3 consists of 15 residues. DNA of the CDR3: TGTGCCAGCAGCTTGGACACCGGCGGAGGGACTGAAGCTTTCTTT. As protein: CASSLDTGGGTEAFF.

The V gene is TRBV4-1, the J gene TRBJ2-5; no definite D call. The CDR3 extends over 12 amino acids. Trimming cost V 2 bases and J 3 bases, with 4 bases left between them. CDR1 and CDR2 (germline): MGHRA, YSYEKL. The CDR3 bases are TGCGCCAGCAGCCAACCCGAAGAGACCCAGTACTTC. It specifies CASSQPEETQYF.

The chain couples TRBV7-9 to TRBJ2-7; 12 positions agree with TRBD2. This CDR3 spans 15 amino acids. V lost 5 bases to trimming and J lost 6 bases; unmatched junction nucleotides: 8. The germline CDR1 and CDR2 sequences are SEHNR and FQNEAQ (reference sequence). The CDR3 DNA is TGTGCCAGCAGCCCACGACTAGCGGGAGTCGGCGAGCAGTACTTC. Protein: CASSPRLAGVGEQYF.

This chain uses TRBV18 with TRBJ2-5, with TRBD1 as a possible D gene (6 bases). Germline V gives CDR1 KGHSH, CDR2 LQKENI. The CDR3 runs 13 residues. Trimming took off 5 bases at V and 2 bases at J, with 9 bases between the two ends. This CDR3 reads CASSGQPQETQYF. The CDR3, as DNA: TGTGCCAGCTCAGGACAGCCTCAAGAGACCCAGTACTTC.

This clone showed up just once. The genes are TRBV27 and TRBJ2-1; 12 nucleotides agree with TRBD2. Germline V gene sequence: CDR1 MNHEY, CDR2 SMNVEV (reference sequence). The CDR3 is 16 amino acids. The J segment lost 5 bases and the V segment lost 5 bases, leaving 7 bases of the junction unmatched. CDR3: CASSAALAGGNNEQFF. The CDR3 bases are TGTGCCAGCAGTGCGGCTCTAGCGGGAGGGAACAATGAGCAGTTCTTC.

The rearrangement uses TRBV4-1 and TRBJ2-3, with 10 bases matching TRBD2. V lost 4 bases and J lost 1; bases outside the gene matches: 5. Germline assignment: CDR1 MGHRA and CDR2 YSYEKL. The CDR3 runs 16 residues. The CDR3 sequence: CASSLRGTSGTDTQYF. CDR3 sequence (DNA): TGCGCCAGCAGCCTCAGGGGGACTAGCGGCACAGATACGCAGTATTTT.

A note on this clone: A junction boundary mismatches the germline segment, possibly from a read error. The rearrangement joins TRBV25-1 to TRBJ1-1, with D unresolved. Germline V gene sequence: CDR1 MGHDK, CDR2 SYGVNS. CDR3 length: 14 amino acids. The CDR3 loop is CASSGTRRNTKAFF. DNA of the CDR3: TGTGCCAGCAGTGGTACTCGGCGGAACACTAAAGCTTTCTTT.

This chain uses TRBV19 with TRBJ1-2; no clear D gene. The germline V gene has CDR1 LNHDA and CDR2 SQIVND (reference sequence). This CDR3 region has 13 residues. With 3 bases removed from V and 2 bases from J, the gap between germline ends came to 7 bases. The CDR3 loop is CASSISVNYGYTF. Written as DNA, the CDR3 is TGTGCCAGTAGTATTTCCGTAAACTATGGCTACACCTTC.

V and J are TRBV7-9 and TRBJ1-1, with a tentative D call TRBD1 (5 bases). CDR3 length: 15 residues. Germline V gene data show CDR1 as SEHNR and CDR2 as FQNEAQ (reference sequence). The germline V and J ends were trimmed by 5 bases and 1 base, with 14 bases remaining between them. The DNA for the CDR3 is TGTGCCAGCAGCCTTTCAGGGAGAGGGAACACTGAAGCTTTCTTT. Protein product: CASSLSGRGNTEAFF.

V gene TRBV6-1 combines with J gene TRBJ1-1; D remains unclear. Trimming took off 5 bases at V and 1 base at J, with 14 bases between the two ends. Germline V gives CDR1 MNHNS, CDR2 SASEGT. The CDR3 loop spans 15 amino acids. The DNA for the CDR3 is TGTGCCAGCAGTTCCGAGCCGACGGCGAACACTGAAGCTTTCTTT. Translated: CASSSEPTANTEAFF.

The V call is TRBV9, the J call TRBJ2-7; 8 bases are a match to TRBD2. Germline V gene sequence: CDR1 SGDLS, CDR2 YYNGEE. The CDR3 runs 15 residues. V trimming: 0 bases; J trimming: 2 bases; junction bases outside the gene matches: 4. The CDR3 DNA follows: TGTGCCAGCAGCGTAGGGGAGCGGGAGACCTACGAGCAGTACTTC. Amino acids: CASSVGERETYEQYF.

This chain connects TRBV7-8 to TRBJ2-1, with 11 bases identical to TRBD2. V lost 4 bases to trimming and J lost 5 bases; unmatched junction nucleotides: 7. The CDR3 consists of 16 residues. Per the germline V gene, CDR1 is SGHVS and CDR2 is FQNEAQ. CDR3 sequence: CASSSETSGIHNEQFF. As DNA, the CDR3 is TGTGCCAGCAGCTCCGAGACTAGCGGGATCCACAATGAGCAGTTCTTC.

This chain uses TRBV7-8 with TRBJ1-3; D might be TRBD1 (5 bases). Germline CDR1 SGHVS, CDR2 FQNEAQ. This CDR3 is 16 amino acids long. The V end was cut by 5 bases, the J end by 0 bases, with 14 bases between. This CDR3 reads CASSPGTFRSGNTIYF. CDR3 bases: TGTGCCAGCAGCCCAGGGACTTTCCGCTCTGGAAACACCATATATTTT.

This clone was detected only once. V is TRBV18 and J is TRBJ2-7; 7 nucleotides line up with TRBD2. Germline trimming cut 4 bases from V and 2 bases from J; bases unmatched to any gene: 5. CDR3 length equals 14 residues. The germline V gene encodes CDR1 KGHSH and CDR2 LQKENI. CDR3 loop: CASSQAGVTYEQYF. DNA for the CDR3: TGTGCCAGCTCACAGGCGGGAGTTACCTACGAGCAGTACTTC.

This clone was counted once. The chain uses TRBV7-2 and TRBJ2-1; no definite D call. The CDR3 has 14 amino acids. Trimming took off 5 bases at V and 6 bases at J, with 14 bases between the two ends. The germline V gene has CDR1 SGHTA and CDR2 FQGNSA. CDR3 DNA sequence: TGTGCCAGCAGCCAAATGGGAAGTTTCAATGAGCAGTTCTTC. Protein: CASSQMGSFNEQFF.

The chain joins TRBV7-9 to TRBJ1-1; D not certain. The CDR3 totals 13 residues. Trimming took 2 bases from V and 0 from J, leaving 4 bases between them. Germline V gives CDR1 SEHNR, CDR2 FQNEAQ (reference sequence). The CDR3 coding sequence is TGTGCCAGCAGCTTACTTGTGAACACTGAAGCTTTCTTT. Its translation is CASSLLVNTEAFF.